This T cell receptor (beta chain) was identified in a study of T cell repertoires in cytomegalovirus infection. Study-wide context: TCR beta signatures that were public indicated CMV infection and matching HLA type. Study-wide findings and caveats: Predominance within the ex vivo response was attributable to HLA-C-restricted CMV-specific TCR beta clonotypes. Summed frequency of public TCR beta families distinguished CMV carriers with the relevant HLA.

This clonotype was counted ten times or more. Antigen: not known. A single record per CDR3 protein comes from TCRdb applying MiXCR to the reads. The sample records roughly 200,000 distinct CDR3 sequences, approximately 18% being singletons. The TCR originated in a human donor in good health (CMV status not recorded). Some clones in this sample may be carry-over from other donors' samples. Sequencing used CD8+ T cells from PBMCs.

CDR3 in amino acids: CASSPGGYNQPQHF. The DNA of the CDR3 is TGTGCCAGCAGCCCCGGAGGGTACAATCAGCCCCAGCATTTT. The V gene is TRBV7-9, the J gene TRBJ1-5; D is unclear. Germline V gene lookup returns CDR1 SEHNR and CDR2 FQNEAQ (reference sequence). The CDR3 spans 14 residues. Between the trimmed V and J ends, which lost 5 bases and 3 bases, there was a span of 11 bases.